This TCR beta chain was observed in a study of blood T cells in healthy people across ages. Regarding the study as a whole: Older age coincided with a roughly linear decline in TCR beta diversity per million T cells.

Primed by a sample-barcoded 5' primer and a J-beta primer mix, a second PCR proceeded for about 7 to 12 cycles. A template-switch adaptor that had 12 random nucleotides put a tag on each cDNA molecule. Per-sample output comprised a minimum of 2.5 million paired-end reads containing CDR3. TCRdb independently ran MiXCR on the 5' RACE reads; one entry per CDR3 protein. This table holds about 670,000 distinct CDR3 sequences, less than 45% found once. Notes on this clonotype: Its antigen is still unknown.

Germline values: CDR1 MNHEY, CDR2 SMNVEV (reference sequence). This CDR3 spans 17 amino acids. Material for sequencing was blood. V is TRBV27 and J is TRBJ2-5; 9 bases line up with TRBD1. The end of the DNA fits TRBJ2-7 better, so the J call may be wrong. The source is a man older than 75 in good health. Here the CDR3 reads CASSYRSETGGTYEQYF. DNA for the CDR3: TGTGCCAGCAGTTATAGGTCGGAGACAGGGGGAACCTACGAGCAGTACTTC.